This paragraph reports one T cell receptor beta chain. Authors' analysis steps: Amplification from reference gene primers served as the basis for estimated nucleated cell counts. The repertoire was sequenced with immunoSEQ multiplex PCR; TCRdb's copy has only in-frame clones and lacks some. V and J calls plus clone size are reproduced from that table; the DNA served to infer D and trimming. The data hold 120,000 or so clones, with 70% to 75% observed a single time. The V segment lost 3 bases and the J segment 4 bases; nucleotides outside the gene matches: 11. The CDR3 contains 15 residues. CDR1 is GTSNPN, CDR2 SVGIG, per germline (reference sequence). These data belong to a study of blood T cell repertoires in COVID-19. Study information: Samples came from the United States, Italy and Spain, spanning acute and convalescent COVID-19. From T cells, B-cell-depleted T cells, or PBMCs came the material, which was cDNA or gDNA.

Sequenced input: peripheral blood. This chain joins TRBV30 and TRBJ2-5; TRBD1 matches at 7 bases. This receptor was taken from a man in his sixties with acute or convalescent COVID-19. The CDR3 sequence: CAWRVNRGRIETQYF. Written as DNA, the CDR3 is TGTGCCTGGAGAGTCAACAGGGGTAGAATAGAGACCCAGTACTTC.